Listed below are T cell receptor beta chains from one sample, sequenced in a study of regulatory T cells in long-lasting Graves disease. TCRdb redid the calling of the multiplex PCR reads with MiXCR, one entry per CDR3 protein. Of about 620,000 distinct CDR3 sequences listed, 15% to 20% are singletons. The same specimen was also included in a second study, on T cells in Graves' hyperthyroidism and ophthalmopathy.

The specimen was peripheral blood mononuclear cells (PBMCs), collected at new diagnosis, from a patient treated with antithyroid drugs. These TCRs come from a woman in her 30s with Graves disease. The CDR3 runs from the conserved cysteine through the conserved F or W. The order of the fields is J gene, D gene, V gene, clone size, CDR3 protein, CDR3 DNA. The D gene is left open where the match is weak. Clone size is shown for a subset of rows, as once, few, many or a class of expanded clone.

>TRBJ2-2|.|TRBV24-1|.
CATNRGTGELFF
TGTGCCACCAACCGGGGGACCGGGGAGCTGTTTTTT
>TRBJ1-4|.|TRBV2|.
CASSEVAQDEKLFF
TGTGCCAGCAGTGAAGTGGCGCAGGATGAAAAACTGTTTTTT
>TRBJ2-7|TRBD1|TRBV30|many
CAWRDRGYEQYF
TGTGCCTGGCGGGACAGGGGCTACGAGCAGTACTTC
>TRBJ1-2|TRBD1|TRBV19|few
CASSYDRGNGYTF
TGTGCCAGTTCCTACGACAGGGGGAATGGCTACACCTTC
>TRBJ2-7|TRBD2|TRBV12-3/TRBV12-4|many
CASSLKGLKAYEQYF
TGTGCCAGCAGTTTAAAGGGACTAAAAGCCTACGAGCAGTACTTC
>TRBJ2-6|TRBD2|TRBV7-2|few
CASSLGGPSGANVLTF
TGTGCCAGCAGCTTGGGAGGGCCCTCTGGGGCCAACGTCCTGACTTTC
>TRBJ2-7|TRBD1|TRBV29-1|many
CSVDLGTGLSEQYF
TGCAGCGTTGATCTCGGGACAGGCCTATCCGAGCAGTACTTC
>TRBJ2-1|TRBD1|TRBV7-3|.
CASSRQPARGQGSYNEQFF
TGTGCCAGCAGCCGCCAACCCGCAAGGGGGCAGGGCTCCTACAATGAGCAGTTCTTC
>TRBJ2-4|TRBD2|TRBV12-3/TRBV12-4|few
CASSTTSGPGYF
TGTGCCAGCAGCACGACTAGCGGGCCAGGGTACTTC
>TRBJ2-3|TRBD1|TRBV20-1|many
CSASDRDGRTDTQYF
TGCAGTGCTAGCGACAGGGATGGAAGGACAGATACGCAGTATTTT
>TRBJ2-7|.|TRBV7-6|.
CASSLEASAIYEQYF
TGTGCCAGCAGCTTAGAGGCTAGCGCTATCTACGAGCAGTACTTC
>TRBJ2-7|.|TRBV20-1|.
CSARGVVVSYEQYF
TGCAGTGCTAGGGGGGTAGTAGTTTCCTACGAGCAGTACTTC
>TRBJ2-1|TRBD2|TRBV6-1|.
CASGEVPGTRDNEQFF
TGTGCCAGCGGTGAAGTGCCCGGGACTAGGGACAATGAGCAGTTCTTC
>TRBJ2-7|.|TRBV19|many
CASSVGAYTTYEQYF
TGTGCCAGTAGTGTCGGGGCGTACACCACCTACGAGCAGTACTTC
>TRBJ2-5|TRBD2|TRBV6-1|.
CASSEKKTSGRARETQYF
TGTGCCAGCAGTGAAAAAAAGACTAGCGGGAGGGCCCGGGAGACCCAGTACTTC
>TRBJ2-3|.|TRBV28|.
CASSPDALNTQYF
TGTGCCAGCAGTCCCGATGCCCTGAATACGCAGTATTTT
>TRBJ1-1|.|TRBV6-5|many
CASSYFPSGPTEAFF
TGTGCCAGCAGTTACTTTCCTTCGGGCCCCACTGAAGCTTTCTTT
>TRBJ1-1|.|TRBV5-1|many
CASSFTAGNTEAFF
TGCGCCAGCAGCTTCACTGCAGGGAACACTGAAGCTTTCTTT
>TRBJ2-5|.|TRBV5-1|.
CASSSGAGSVATQYF
TGCGCCAGCAGCTCCGGGGCGGGGTCGGTGGCAACCCAGTACTTC
>TRBJ2-1|.|TRBV7-9|few
CASNGGLRYEQFF
TGTGCCAGCAACGGAGGCCTTCGGTATGAGCAGTTCTTC
>TRBJ1-1|TRBD1|TRBV12-3/TRBV12-4|many
CASRYQPGGRTEAFF
TGTGCCAGCAGGTACCAACCAGGGGGAAGGACTGAAGCTTTCTTT
>TRBJ1-5|TRBD1|TRBV12-3/TRBV12-4|few
CASSLQGDRNQPQHF
TGTGCCAGCAGTTTACAGGGGGATCGCAATCAGCCCCAGCATTTT
>TRBJ2-1|TRBD2|TRBV27|many
CASSRTEIAGGLDEQFF
TGTGCCAGCAGCCGAACCGAAATAGCGGGAGGGCTAGATGAGCAGTTCTTC
>TRBJ2-3|.|TRBV7-9|.
CASILDGDTQYF
TGTGCCAGCATCCTAGACGGGGATACGCAGTATTTT
>TRBJ2-4|.|TRBV20-1|few
CSARVGGVVFQNIQYF
TGCAGTGCTAGAGTGGGGGGAGTCGTTTTCCAAAACATTCAGTACTTC
>TRBJ2-7|.|TRBV28|few
CASSEQPSSTYEQYF
TGTGCCAGCAGCGAACAGCCTAGCAGTACCTACGAGCAGTACTTC
>TRBJ1-4|.|TRBV18|few
CASSPAGNEKLFF
TGTGCCAGCTCACCAGCAGGGAATGAAAAACTGTTTTTT
>TRBJ1-4|TRBD1|TRBV28|many
CASCQGQGEKLFF
TGTGCCAGCTGTCAGGGACAGGGAGAAAAACTGTTTTTT
>TRBJ1-5|.|TRBV12-3/TRBV12-4|many
CASSRQSPPPQHF
TGTGCCAGCAGTCGACAGTCACCTCCGCCCCAGCATTTT
>TRBJ1-5|.|TRBV6-1|many
CASSPVERNQPQHF
TGTGCCAGCAGTCCCGTCGAGCGGAATCAGCCCCAGCATTTT
>TRBJ2-5|.|TRBV7-2|many
CASSSSRLGVQETQYF
TGTGCCAGCAGCTCTTCCCGGCTAGGCGTCCAAGAGACCCAGTACTTC
>TRBJ1-1|TRBD1|TRBV20-1|.
CSVDPGGLNTEAFF
TGCAGCGTTGATCCAGGGGGGCTGAACACTGAAGCTTTCTTT
>TRBJ2-3|.|TRBV7-3|.
CASGTQDTDTQYF
TGTGCCAGTGGGACACAGGACACAGATACGCAGTATTTT
>TRBJ2-1|.|TRBV5-5|many
CASSRAPSTDEQFF
TGTGCCAGCAGCAGGGCCCCATCGACCGATGAGCAGTTCTTC
>TRBJ2-1|.|TRBV4-1|.
CASSPYGRESSYNEQFF
TGCGCCAGCAGCCCCTACGGCCGGGAGAGCTCCTACAATGAGCAGTTCTTC
>TRBJ1-3|TRBD1|TRBV28|many
CASSSTGAGNTIYF
TGTGCCAGCAGTTCTACAGGGGCTGGAAACACCATATATTTT
>TRBJ1-5|.|TRBV18|many
CATARGGNQPQHF
TGTGCCACCGCACGGGGGGGGAATCAGCCCCAGCATTTT
>TRBJ1-6|.|TRBV6-1|few
CASTKTGKTSPLHF
TGTGCCAGCACAAAAACAGGAAAGACTTCACCCCTCCACTTT
>TRBJ2-7|.|TRBV6-1|many
CASSVGPGNSYEQYF
TGTGCCAGCAGCGTTGGACCGGGGAACTCCTACGAGCAGTACTTC
>TRBJ2-1|TRBD2|TRBV12-3/TRBV12-4|many
CASGQGLPYNEQFF
TGTGCCAGCGGCCAGGGACTACCATACAATGAGCAGTTCTTC
>TRBJ2-7|TRBD2|TRBV7-9|many
CASSLELAGGWGNAYEQYF
TGTGCCAGCAGCTTAGAACTAGCGGGAGGTTGGGGGAACGCCTACGAGCAGTACTTC
>TRBJ2-1|.|TRBV19|few
CASSDRNNEQFF
TGTGCCAGTTCAGACAGGAACAATGAGCAGTTCTTC
>TRBJ2-7|TRBD2|TRBV30|few
CAWSVAGVGYEQYF
TGTGCCTGGAGTGTAGCGGGGGTGGGGTACGAGCAGTACTTC
>TRBJ2-2|.|TRBV2|many
CASSEFGGRLTGELFF
TGTGCCAGCAGTGAATTCGGAGGGAGGCTCACCGGGGAGCTGTTTTTT
>TRBJ2-3|TRBD2|TRBV20-1|.
CSAQSLPGLARDTQYF
TGCAGTGCTCAATCTCTACCGGGACTAGCCAGGGATACGCAGTATTTT
>TRBJ2-1|.|TRBV5-6|once
CASSLIDWDNEQFF
TGTGCCAGCAGCTTGATAGACTGGGACAATGAGCAGTTCTTC
>TRBJ1-5|.|TRBV27|many
CASSLVGSNQPQHF
TGTGCCAGCAGTTTGGTTGGATCGAACCAGCCCCAGCATTTT
>TRBJ2-3|.|TRBV7-9|many
CASSLGGGTEGKQYF
TGTGCCAGCAGCTTAGGGGGAGGTACGGAGGGTAAGCAGTATTTT
>TRBJ2-5|.|TRBV4-2|.
CASSQVEGETQYF
TGTGCCAGCAGCCAAGTTGAGGGAGAGACCCAGTACTTC
>TRBJ2-2|.|TRBV11-2|many
CASSRRLDTGELFF
TGTGCCAGCAGCCGCAGACTAGACACCGGGGAGCTGTTTTTT
>TRBJ1-4|.|TRBV7-9|few
CASSPNSATNEKLFF
TGTGCCAGCAGCCCTAACAGTGCAACTAATGAAAAACTGTTTTTT
>TRBJ2-1|.|TRBV18|.
CASSWDLYNEQFF
TGTGCCAGCTCTTGGGACCTCTACAATGAGCAGTTCTTC
>TRBJ2-1|.|TRBV7-9|few
CASSLTLAREFF
TGTGCCAGCAGCTTAACTCTAGCGAGGGAGTTCTTC
>TRBJ2-6|TRBD1|TRBV19|.
CASTLGGTGALGANVLTF
TGTGCCAGTACCCTAGGCGGGACAGGGGCTCTTGGGGCCAACGTCCTGACTTTC